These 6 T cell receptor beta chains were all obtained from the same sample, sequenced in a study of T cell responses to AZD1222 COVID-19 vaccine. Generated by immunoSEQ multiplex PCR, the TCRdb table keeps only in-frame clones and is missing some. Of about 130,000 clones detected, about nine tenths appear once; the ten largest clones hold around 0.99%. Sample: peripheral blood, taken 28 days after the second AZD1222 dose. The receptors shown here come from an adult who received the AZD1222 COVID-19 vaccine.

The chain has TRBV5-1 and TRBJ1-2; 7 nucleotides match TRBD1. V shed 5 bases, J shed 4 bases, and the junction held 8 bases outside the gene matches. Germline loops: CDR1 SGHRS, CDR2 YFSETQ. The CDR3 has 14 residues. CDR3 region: CASRPPGQSYGYTF. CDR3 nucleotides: TGCGCCAGCAGGCCTCCGGGACAGTCCTATGGCTACACCTTC.

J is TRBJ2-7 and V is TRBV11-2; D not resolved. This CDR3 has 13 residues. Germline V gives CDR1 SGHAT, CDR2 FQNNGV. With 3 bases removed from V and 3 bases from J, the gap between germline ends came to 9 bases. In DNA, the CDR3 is TGTGCCAGCAGCTTCGCCCCTGGCTACGAGCAGTACTTC. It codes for CASSFAPGYEQYF.

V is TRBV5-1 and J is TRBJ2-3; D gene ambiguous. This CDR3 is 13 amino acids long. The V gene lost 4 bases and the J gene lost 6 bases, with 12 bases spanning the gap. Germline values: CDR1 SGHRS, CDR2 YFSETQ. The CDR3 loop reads CASSPDRVDTQYF. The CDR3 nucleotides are TGCGCCAGCAGCCCGGACCGGGTGGATACGCAGTATTTT.

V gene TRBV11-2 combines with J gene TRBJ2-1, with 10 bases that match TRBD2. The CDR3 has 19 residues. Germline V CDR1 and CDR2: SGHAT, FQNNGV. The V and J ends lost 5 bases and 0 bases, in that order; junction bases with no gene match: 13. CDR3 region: CASSLVLAGASSSYNEQFF. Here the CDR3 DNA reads TGTGCCAGCAGCCTGGTGCTAGCGGGAGCCTCGAGCTCCTACAATGAGCAGTTCTTC.

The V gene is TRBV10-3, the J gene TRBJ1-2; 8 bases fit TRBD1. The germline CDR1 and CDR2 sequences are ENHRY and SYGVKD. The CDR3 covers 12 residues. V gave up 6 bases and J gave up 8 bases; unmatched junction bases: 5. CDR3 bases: TGTGCCATCAGCCTGGACAGGGTCGGCTACACCTTC. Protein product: CAISLDRVGYTF.

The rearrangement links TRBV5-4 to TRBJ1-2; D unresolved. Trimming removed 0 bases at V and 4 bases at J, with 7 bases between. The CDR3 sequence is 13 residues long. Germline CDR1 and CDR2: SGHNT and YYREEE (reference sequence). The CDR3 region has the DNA TGTGCCAGCAGCTTGGAAAGATCCTATGGCTACACCTTC. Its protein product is CASSLERSYGYTF.